The TCR beta chain under discussion was sequenced for a study of siplizumab effects on memory and regulatory T cells. TCRdb's table, derived via immunoSEQ multiplex PCR, lists solely in-frame clones and lacks some. Among more than 13,000 clones, around 41% were seen once, and the ten largest hold over 6%. This clone came up a few times. The antigen is unknown. Coculturing at 37°C lasted 6 days for the mixed lymphocyte reaction cells. The TCR originated in a human donor in good health; the cells came from an allogeneic mixed lymphocyte reaction. Some clones in this sample may be carry-over from other donors' samples. The sample consisted of CFSE-low (dividing) CD4+ T cells sorted from an allogeneic mixed lymphocyte reaction.

The CDR3 protein is CASSLTGTGVANQPQHF. The CDR3 DNA reads TGTGCCAGCAGCTTGACCGGGACAGGGGTCGCAAATCAGCCCCAGCATTTT. This chain joins TRBV5-6 and TRBJ1-5; 10 bases agree with TRBD1. CDR1 and CDR2 (germline): SGHDT, YYEEEE. The CDR3 length is 17 residues. Unmatched junction bases numbered 8, after V lost 1 base and J lost 4 bases.